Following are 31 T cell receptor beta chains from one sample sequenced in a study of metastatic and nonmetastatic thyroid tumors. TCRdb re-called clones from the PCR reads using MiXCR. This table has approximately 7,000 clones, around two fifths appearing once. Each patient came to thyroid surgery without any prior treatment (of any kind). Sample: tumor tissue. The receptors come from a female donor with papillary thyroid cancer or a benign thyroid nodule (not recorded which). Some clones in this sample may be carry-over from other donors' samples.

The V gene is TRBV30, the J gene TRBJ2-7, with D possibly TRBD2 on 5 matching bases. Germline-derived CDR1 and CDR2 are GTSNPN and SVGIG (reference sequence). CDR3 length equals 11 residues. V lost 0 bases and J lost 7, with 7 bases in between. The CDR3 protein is CAWSVGREQYF. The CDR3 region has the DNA TGTGCCTGGAGTGTGGGGAGAGAGCAGTACTTC.

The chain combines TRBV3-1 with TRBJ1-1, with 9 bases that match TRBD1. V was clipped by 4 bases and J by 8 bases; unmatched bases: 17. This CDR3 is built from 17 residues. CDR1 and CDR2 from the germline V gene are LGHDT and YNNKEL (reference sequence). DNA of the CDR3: TGTGCCAGCAGCCCTCCCCCAACAGGGGGCGCGTTCACCGAAGCTTTCTTT. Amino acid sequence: CASSPPPTGGAFTEAFF.

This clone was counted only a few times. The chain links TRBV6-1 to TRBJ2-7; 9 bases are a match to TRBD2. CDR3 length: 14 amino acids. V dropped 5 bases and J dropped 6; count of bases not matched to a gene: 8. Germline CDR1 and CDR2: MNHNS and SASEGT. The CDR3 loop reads CASSSIAGAGEQYF. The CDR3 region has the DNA TGTGCCAGCAGTTCTATAGCGGGAGCCGGCGAGCAGTACTTC.

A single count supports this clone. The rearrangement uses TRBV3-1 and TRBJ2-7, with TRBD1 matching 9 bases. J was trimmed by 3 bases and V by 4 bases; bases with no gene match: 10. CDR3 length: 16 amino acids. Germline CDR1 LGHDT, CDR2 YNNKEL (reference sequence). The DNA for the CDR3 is TGTGCCAGCAGCCCTCTCACACGGGACAGGGACTACGAGCAGTACTTC. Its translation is CASSPLTRDRDYEQYF.

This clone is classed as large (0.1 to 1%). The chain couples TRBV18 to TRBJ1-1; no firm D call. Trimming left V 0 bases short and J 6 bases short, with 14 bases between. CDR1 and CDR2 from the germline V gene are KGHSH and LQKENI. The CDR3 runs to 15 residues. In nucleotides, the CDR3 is TGTGCCAGCTCACCACCGAACAGTGGGAGCCCTGAAGCTTTCTTT. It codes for CASSPPNSGSPEAFF.

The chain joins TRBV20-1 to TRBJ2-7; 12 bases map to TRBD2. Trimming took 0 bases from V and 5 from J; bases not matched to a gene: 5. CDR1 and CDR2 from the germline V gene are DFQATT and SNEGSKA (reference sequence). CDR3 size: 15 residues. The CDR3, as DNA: TGCAGTGCTAGAGATCCGCTAGCGGGAGGGAACGAGCAGTACTTC. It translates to CSARDPLAGGNEQYF.

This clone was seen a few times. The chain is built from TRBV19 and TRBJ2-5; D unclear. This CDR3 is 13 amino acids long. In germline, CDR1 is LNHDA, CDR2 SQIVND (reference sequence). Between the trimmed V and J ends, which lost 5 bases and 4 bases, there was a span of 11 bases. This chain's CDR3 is CASSRSDTETQYF. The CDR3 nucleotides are TGTGCCAGTAGTCGGTCGGATACAGAGACCCAGTACTTC.

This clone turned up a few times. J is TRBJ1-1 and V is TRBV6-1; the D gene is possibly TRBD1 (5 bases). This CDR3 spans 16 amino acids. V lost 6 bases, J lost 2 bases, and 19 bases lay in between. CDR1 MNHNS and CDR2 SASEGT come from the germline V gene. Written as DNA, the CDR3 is TGTGCCAGCAGCCTAAACCGGGGACGTCTTAACACTGAAGCTTTCTTT. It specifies CASSLNRGRLNTEAFF.

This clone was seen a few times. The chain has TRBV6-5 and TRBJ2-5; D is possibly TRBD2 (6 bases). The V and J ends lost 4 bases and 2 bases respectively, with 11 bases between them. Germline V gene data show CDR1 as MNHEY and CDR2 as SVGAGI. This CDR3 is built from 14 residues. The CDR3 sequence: CASSSTTSQETQYF. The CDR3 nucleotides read TGTGCCAGCAGTTCTACGACTAGTCAAGAGACCCAGTACTTC.

Written as DNA, the CDR3 is TGTGCCTGGAGTAGGGGTTGGTATGGCTACACCTTC. Its translation: CAWSRGWYGYTF. The chain links TRBV30 to TRBJ1-2, with TRBD1 as a possible D gene (5 bases). Germline CDR1 is GTSNPN and CDR2 is SVGIG (reference sequence). With 2 bases removed from V and 5 bases from J, the gap between germline ends came to 9 bases. The CDR3 spans 12 residues.

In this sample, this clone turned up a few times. CDR3 in amino acids: CASSQETSGRAGYNEQFF. CDR3 coding DNA: TGTGCCAGCAGCCAAGAGACTAGCGGGAGGGCCGGCTACAATGAGCAGTTCTTC. This chain joins TRBV3-1 and TRBJ2-1; 14 nucleotides align to TRBD2. Germline lookup yields CDR1 LGHDT and CDR2 YNNKEL (reference sequence). CDR3 length: 18 residues. V lost 0 bases to trimming and J lost 3 bases; unmatched junction nucleotides: 4.

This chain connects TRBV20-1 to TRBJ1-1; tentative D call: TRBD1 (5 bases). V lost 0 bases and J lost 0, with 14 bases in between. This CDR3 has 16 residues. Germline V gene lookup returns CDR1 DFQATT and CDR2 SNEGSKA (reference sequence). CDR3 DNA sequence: TGCAGTGCTAGAGAGCCGACAAGGGGCCTGAACACTGAAGCTTTCTTT. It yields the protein CSAREPTRGLNTEAFF.

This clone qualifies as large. This CDR3 reads CASRDAGDWTDTQYF. In nucleotides, the CDR3 is TGTGCCAGTAGGGATGCAGGCGATTGGACAGATACGCAGTATTTT. This chain uses TRBV19 with TRBJ2-3; D call uncertain. CDR3 length: 15 residues. Looked up from germline, CDR1 is LNHDA and CDR2 is SQIVND (reference sequence). V was cut by 6 bases and J by 3 bases, with 16 bases left in between.

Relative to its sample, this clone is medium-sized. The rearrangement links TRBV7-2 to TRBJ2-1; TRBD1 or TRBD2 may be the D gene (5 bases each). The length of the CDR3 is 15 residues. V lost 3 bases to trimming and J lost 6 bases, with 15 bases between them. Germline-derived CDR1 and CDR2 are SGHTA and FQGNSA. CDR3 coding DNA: TGTGCCAGCAGCTTGGGACCCCAACAGAGCAATGAGCAGTTCTTC. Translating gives CASSLGPQQSNEQFF.

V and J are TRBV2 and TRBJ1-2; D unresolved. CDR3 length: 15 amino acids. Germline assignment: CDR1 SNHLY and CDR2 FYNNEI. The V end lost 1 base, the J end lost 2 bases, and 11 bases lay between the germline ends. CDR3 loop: CASSEEASKNYGYTF. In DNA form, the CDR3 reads TGTGCCAGCAGTGAAGAGGCCAGCAAGAACTATGGCTACACCTTC.

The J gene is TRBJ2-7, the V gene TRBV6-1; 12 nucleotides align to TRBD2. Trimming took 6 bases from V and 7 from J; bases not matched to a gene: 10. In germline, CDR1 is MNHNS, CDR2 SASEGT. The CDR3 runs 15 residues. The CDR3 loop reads CASRRRLAGEGEQYF. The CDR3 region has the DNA TGTGCCAGCAGACGTAGACTAGCGGGAGAGGGGGAGCAGTACTTC.

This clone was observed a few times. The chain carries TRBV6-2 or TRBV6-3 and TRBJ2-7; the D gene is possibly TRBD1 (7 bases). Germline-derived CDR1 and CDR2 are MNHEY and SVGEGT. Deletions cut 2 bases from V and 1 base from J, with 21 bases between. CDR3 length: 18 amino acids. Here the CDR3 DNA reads TGTGCCAGCAGTTACAGCGCCCCCGGAGGGGGCTATTCCTACGAGCAGTACTTC. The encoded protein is CASSYSAPGGGYSYEQYF.

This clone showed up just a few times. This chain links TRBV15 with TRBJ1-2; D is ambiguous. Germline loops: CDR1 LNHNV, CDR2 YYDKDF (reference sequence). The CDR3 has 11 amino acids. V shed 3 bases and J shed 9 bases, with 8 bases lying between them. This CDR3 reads CATSRDWSYTF. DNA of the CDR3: TGTGCCACCAGCAGGGATTGGAGCTACACCTTC.

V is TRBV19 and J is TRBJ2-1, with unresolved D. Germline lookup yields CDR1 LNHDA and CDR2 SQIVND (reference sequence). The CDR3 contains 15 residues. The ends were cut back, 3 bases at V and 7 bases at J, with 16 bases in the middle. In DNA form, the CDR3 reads TGTGCCAGTAGTATTAAAGCACATGTCCAAAATGAGCAGTTCTTC. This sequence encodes CASSIKAHVQNEQFF.

CDR3 amino acids: CATSIRQGSPLHF. The CDR3 bases are TGTGCCACCAGCATACGACAGGGGTCACCCCTCCACTTT. The chain employs TRBV15 and TRBJ1-6; 8 positions agree with TRBD1. CDR1 is LNHNV and CDR2 is YYDKDF in the germline V gene (reference sequence). The CDR3 extends over 13 amino acids. Trimming cost V 4 bases and J 10 bases; bases outside gene matches: 3. Looking up the rest from reference TRBV15 and TRBJ1-6 gives the full variable domain: DAMVIQNPRYQVTQFGKPVTLSCSQTLNHNVMYWYQQKSSQAPKLLFHYYDKDFNNEADTPDNFQSRRPNTSFCFLDIRSPGLGDTAMYLCATSIRQGSPLHFGNGTRLTVT.

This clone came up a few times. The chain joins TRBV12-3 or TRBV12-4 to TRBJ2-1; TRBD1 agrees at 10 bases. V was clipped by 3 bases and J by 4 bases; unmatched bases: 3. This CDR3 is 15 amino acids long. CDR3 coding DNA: TGTGCCAGCAGTTTGAGACAGGGGGCTTACAATGAGCAGTTCTTC. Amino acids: CASSLRQGAYNEQFF.

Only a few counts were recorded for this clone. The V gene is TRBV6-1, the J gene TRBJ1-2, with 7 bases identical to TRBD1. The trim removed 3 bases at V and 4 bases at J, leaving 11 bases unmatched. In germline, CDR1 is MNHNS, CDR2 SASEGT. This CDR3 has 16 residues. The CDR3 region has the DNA TGTGCCAGCAGTGAGACTTCGACAGGGATCAGCTATGGCTACACCTTC. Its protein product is CASSETSTGISYGYTF.

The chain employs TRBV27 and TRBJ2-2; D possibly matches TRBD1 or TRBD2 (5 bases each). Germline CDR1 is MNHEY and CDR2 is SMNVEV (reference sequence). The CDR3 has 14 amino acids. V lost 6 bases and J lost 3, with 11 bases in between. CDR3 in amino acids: CASRGTGDTGELFF. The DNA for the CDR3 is TGTGCCAGCAGAGGGACGGGTGACACCGGGGAGCTGTTTTTT.

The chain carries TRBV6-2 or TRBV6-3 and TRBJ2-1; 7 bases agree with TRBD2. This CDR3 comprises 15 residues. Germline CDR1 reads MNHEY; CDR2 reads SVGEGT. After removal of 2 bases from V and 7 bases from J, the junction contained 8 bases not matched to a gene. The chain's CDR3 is CASSYGAGAVNEQFF. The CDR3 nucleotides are TGTGCCAGCAGTTACGGTGCGGGAGCAGTTAATGAGCAGTTCTTC.

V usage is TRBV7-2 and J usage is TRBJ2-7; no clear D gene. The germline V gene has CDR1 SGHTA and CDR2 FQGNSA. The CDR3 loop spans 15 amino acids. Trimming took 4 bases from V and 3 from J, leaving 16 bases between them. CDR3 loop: CASSSRRSIDYEQYF. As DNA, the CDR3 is TGTGCCAGCAGCTCGCGAAGGTCGATAGACTACGAGCAGTACTTC.

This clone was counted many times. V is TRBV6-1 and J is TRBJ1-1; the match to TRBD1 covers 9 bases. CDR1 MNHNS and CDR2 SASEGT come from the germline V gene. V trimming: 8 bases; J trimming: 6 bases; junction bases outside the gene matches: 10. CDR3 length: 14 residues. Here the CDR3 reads CASPRDRVRPEAFF. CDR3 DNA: TGTGCCAGCCCCCGGGACAGGGTGAGGCCTGAAGCTTTCTTT.

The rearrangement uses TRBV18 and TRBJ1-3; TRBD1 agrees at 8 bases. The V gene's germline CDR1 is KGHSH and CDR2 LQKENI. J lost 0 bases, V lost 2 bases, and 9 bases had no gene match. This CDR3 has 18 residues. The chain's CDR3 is CASSPAQGAITSGNTIYF. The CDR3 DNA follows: TGTGCCAGCTCACCAGCCCAGGGGGCAATAACCTCTGGAAACACCATATATTTT. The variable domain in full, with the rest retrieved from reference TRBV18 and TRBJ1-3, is NAGVMQNPRHLVRRRGQEARLRCSPMKGHSHVYWYRQLPEEGLKFMVYLQKENIIDESGMPKERFSAEFPKEGPSILRIQQVVRGDSAAYFCASSPAQGAITSGNTIYFGEGSWLTVV.

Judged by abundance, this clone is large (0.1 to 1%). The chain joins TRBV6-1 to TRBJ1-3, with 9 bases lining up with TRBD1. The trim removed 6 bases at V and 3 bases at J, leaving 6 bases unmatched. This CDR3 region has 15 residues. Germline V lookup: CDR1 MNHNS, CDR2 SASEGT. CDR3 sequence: CASSKDRGVGNTIYF. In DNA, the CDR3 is TGTGCCAGCAGCAAGGACAGGGGAGTTGGAAACACCATATATTTT.

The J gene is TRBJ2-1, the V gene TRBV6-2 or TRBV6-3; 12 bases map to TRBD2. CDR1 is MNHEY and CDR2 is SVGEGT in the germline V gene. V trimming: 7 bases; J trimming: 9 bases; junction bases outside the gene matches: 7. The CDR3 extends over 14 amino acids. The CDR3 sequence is CASNLAGGPPEQFF. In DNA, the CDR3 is TGTGCCAGCAACCTAGCGGGAGGGCCGCCTGAGCAGTTCTTC.

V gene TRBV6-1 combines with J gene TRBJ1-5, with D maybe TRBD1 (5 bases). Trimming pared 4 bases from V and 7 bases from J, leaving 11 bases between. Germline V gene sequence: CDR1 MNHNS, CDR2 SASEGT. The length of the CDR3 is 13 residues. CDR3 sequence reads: CASSVGVEQPQHF. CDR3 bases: TGTGCCAGCAGTGTGGGGGTAGAGCAGCCCCAGCATTTT.

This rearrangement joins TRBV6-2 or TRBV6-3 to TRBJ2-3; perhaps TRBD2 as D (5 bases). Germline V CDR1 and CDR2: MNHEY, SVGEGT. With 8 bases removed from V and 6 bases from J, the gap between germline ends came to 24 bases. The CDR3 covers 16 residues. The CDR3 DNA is TGTGCCAGCCGTCATCCTCCTAGCAATGTTCTTGATACGCAGTATTTT. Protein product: CASRHPPSNVLDTQYF.